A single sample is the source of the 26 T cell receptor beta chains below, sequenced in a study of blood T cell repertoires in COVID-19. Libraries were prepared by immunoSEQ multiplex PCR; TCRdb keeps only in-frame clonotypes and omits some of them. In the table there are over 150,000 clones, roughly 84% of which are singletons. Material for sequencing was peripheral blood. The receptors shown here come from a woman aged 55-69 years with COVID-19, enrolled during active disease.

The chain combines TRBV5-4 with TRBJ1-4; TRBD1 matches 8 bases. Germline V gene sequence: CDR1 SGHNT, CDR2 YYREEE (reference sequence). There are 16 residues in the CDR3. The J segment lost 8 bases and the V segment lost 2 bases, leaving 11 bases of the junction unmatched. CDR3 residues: CASSLNADRGGEKLFF. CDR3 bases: TGTGCCAGCAGCTTAAATGCCGACAGGGGTGGCGAAAAACTGTTTTTT.

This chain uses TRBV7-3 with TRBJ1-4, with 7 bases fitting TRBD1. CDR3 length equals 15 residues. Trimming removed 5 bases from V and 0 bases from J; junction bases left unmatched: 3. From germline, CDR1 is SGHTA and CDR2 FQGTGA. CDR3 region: CASSLQGTTNEKLFF. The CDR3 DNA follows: TGTGCCAGCAGCCTACAGGGGACAACTAATGAAAAACTGTTTTTT. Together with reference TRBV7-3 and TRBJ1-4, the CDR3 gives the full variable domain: GAGVSQTPSNKVTEKGKYVELRCDPISGHTALYWYRQSLGQGPEFLIYFQGTGAADDSGLPNDRFFAVRPEGSVSTLKIQRTERGDSAVYLCASSLQGTTNEKLFFGSGTQLSVL.

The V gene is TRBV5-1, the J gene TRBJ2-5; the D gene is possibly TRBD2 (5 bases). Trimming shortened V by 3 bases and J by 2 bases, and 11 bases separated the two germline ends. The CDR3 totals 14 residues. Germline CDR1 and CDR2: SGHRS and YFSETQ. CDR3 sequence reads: CASSSFPGQETQYF. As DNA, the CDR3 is TGCGCCAGCAGCTCCTTCCCGGGACAAGAGACCCAGTACTTC.

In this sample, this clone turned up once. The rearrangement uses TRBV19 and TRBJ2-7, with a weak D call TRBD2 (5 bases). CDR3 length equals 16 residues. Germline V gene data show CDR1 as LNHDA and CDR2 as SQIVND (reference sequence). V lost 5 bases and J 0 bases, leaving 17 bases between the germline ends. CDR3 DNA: TGTGCCAGTAGTCCCCCCAGTAGGAGGAGCTCCTACGAGCAGTACTTC. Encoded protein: CASSPPSRRSSYEQYF.

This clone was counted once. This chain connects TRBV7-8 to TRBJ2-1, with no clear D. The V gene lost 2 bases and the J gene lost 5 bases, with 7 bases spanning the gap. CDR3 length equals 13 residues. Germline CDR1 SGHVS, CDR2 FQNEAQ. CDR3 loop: CASSLKLNNEQFF. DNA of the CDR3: TGTGCCAGCAGCTTAAAACTAAACAATGAGCAGTTCTTC.

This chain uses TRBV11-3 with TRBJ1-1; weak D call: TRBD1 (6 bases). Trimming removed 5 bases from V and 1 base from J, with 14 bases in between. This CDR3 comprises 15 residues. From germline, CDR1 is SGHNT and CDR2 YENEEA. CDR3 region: CASSPGAGPNTEAFF. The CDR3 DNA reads TGTGCCAGCAGCCCAGGGGCAGGGCCGAACACTGAAGCTTTCTTT. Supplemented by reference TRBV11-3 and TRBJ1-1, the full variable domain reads EAGVVQSPRYKIIEKKQPVAFWCNPISGHNTLYWYLQNLGQGPELLIRYENEEAVDDSQLPKDRFSAERLKGVDSTLKIQPAELGDSAVYLCASSPGAGPNTEAFFGQGTRLTVV.

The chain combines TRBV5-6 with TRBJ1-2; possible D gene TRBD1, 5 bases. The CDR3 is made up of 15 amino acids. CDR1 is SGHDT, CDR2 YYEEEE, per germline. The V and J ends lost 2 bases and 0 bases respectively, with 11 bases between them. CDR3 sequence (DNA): TGTGCCAGCAGCTTTACAGGTCGTTCTAACTATGGCTACACCTTC. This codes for CASSFTGRSNYGYTF.

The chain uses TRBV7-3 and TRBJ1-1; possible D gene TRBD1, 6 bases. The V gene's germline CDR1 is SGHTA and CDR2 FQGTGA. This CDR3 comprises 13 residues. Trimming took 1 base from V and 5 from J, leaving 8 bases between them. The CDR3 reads CASSLRGGTEAFF. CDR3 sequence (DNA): TGTGCCAGCAGCTTAAGAGGGGGAACTGAAGCTTTCTTT.

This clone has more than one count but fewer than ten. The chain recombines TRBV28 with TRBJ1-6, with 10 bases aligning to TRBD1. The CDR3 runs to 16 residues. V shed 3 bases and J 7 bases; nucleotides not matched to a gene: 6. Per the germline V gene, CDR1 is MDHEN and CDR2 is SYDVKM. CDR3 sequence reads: CASSLLTGGGNSPLHF. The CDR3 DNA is TGTGCCAGCAGTTTGTTGACAGGGGGCGGGAATTCACCCCTCCACTTT. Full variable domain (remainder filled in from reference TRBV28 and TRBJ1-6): DVKVTQSSRYLVKRTGEKVFLECVQDMDHENMFWYRQDPGLGLRLIYFSYDVKMKEKGDIPEGYSVSREKKERFSLILESASTNQTSMYLCASSLLTGGGNSPLHFGNGTRLTVT.

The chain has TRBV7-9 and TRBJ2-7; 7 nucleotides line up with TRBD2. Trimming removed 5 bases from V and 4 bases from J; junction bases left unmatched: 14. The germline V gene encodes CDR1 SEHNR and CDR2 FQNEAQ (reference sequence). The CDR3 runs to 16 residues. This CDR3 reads CASSPTGGEWWYEQYF. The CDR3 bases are TGTGCCAGCAGCCCGACGGGGGGAGAATGGTGGTACGAGCAGTACTTC.

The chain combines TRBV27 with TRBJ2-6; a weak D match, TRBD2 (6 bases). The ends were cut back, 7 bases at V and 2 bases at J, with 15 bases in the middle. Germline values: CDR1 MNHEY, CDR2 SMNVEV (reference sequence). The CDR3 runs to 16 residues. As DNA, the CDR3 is TGTGCCAGCACCGTAGGGTGGGGGGCTGGGGCCAACGTCCTGACTTTC. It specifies CASTVGWGAGANVLTF.

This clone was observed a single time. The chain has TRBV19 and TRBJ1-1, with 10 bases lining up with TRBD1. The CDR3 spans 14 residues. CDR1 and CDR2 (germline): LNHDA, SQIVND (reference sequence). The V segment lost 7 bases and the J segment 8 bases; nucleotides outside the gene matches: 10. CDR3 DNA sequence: TGTGCCAGTACCCTCGTCCCGGGACAGGGGGAAGCTTTCTTT. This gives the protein CASTLVPGQGEAFF.

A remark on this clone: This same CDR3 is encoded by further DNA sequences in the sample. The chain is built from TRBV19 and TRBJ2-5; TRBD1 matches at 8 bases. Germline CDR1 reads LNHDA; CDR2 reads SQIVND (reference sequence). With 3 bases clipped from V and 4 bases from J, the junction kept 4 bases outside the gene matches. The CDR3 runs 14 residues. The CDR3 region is CASSIAGGGETQYF. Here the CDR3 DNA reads TGTGCCAGTAGTATCGCAGGGGGCGGAGAGACCCAGTACTTC.

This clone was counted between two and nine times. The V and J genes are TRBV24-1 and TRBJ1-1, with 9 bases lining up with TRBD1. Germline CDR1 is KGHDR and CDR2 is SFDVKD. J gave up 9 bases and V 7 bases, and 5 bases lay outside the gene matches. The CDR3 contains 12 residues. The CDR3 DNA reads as TGTGCCACCAGCCTAACAGGGGGCAAAGCTTTCTTT. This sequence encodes CATSLTGGKAFF.

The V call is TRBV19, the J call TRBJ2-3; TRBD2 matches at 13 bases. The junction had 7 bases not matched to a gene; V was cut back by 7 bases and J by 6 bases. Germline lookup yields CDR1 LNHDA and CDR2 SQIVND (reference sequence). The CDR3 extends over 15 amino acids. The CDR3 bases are TGTGCCAGTAACGCACTAGCGGGAGGGGCGGATACGCAGTATTTT. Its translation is CASNALAGGADTQYF.

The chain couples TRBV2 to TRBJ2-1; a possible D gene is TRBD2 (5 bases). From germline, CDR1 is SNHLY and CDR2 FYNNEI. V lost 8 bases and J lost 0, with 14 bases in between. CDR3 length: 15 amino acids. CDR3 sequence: CASGFSDRSYNEQFF. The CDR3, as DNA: TGTGCCAGCGGGTTTAGCGACCGCTCCTACAATGAGCAGTTCTTC.

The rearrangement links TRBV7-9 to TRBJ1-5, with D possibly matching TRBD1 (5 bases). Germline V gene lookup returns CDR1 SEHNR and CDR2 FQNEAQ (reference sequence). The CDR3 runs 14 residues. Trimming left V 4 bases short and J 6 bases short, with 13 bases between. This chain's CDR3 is CASSSGQTGQPQHF. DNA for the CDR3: TGTGCCAGCAGCTCAGGACAAACGGGTCAGCCCCAGCATTTT.

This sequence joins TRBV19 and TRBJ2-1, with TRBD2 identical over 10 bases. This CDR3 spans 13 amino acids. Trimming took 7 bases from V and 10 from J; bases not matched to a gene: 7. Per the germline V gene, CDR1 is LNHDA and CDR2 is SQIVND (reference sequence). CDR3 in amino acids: CASNPSGRGEQFF. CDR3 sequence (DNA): TGTGCCAGTAACCCTAGCGGGAGAGGCGAGCAGTTCTTC.

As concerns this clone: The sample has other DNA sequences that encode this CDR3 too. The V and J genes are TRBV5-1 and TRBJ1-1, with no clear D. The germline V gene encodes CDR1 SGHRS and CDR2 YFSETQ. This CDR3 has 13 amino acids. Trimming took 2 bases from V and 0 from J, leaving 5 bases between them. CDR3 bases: TGCGCCAGCAGCTTTGCAGTGAACACTGAAGCTTTCTTT. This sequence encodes CASSFAVNTEAFF.

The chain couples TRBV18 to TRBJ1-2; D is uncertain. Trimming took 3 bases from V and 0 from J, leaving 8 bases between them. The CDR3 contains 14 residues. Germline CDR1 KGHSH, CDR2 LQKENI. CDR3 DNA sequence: TGTGCCAGCTCACCTTCCGGGACTAACTATGGCTACACCTTC. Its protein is CASSPSGTNYGYTF. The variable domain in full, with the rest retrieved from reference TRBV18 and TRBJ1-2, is NAGVMQNPRHLVRRRGQEARLRCSPMKGHSHVYWYRQLPEEGLKFMVYLQKENIIDESGMPKERFSAEFPKEGPSILRIQQVVRGDSAAYFCASSPSGTNYGYTFGSGTRLTVV.

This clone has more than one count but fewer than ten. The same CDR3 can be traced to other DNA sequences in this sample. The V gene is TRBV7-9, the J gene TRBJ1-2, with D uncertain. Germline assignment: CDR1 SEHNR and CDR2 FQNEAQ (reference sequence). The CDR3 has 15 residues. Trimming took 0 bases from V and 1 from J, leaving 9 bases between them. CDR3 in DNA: TGTGCCAGCAGCTTAGCCGGCCGGGATAACTATGGCTACACCTTC. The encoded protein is CASSLAGRDNYGYTF.

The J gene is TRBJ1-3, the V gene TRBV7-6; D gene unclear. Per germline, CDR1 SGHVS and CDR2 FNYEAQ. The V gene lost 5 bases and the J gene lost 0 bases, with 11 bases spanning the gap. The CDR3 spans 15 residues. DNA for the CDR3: TGTGCCAGCAGCACAGACCGAGCCTCTGGAAACACCATATATTTT. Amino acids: CASSTDRASGNTIYF.

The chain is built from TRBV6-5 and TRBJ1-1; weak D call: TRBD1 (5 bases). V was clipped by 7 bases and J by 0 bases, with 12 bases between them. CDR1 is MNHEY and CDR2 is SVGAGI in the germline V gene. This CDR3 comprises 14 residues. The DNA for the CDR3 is TGTGCCAGCAAAGAGACAGAGATGAACACTGAAGCTTTCTTT. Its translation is CASKETEMNTEAFF.

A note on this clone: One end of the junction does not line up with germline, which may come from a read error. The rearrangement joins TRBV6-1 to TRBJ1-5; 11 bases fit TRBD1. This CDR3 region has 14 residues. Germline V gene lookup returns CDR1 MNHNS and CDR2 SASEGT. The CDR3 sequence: CASSEALRDRGANF. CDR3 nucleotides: TGTGCCAGCAGTGAAGCGCTTCGGGACAGGGGGGCAAATTTT.

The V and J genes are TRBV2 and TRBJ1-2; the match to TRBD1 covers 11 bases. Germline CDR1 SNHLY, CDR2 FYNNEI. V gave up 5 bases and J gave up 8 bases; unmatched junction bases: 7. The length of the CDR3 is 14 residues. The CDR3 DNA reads TGTGCCAGCAGTACTGGACAGGGGGCGGAAGGCTACACCTTC. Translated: CASSTGQGAEGYTF.

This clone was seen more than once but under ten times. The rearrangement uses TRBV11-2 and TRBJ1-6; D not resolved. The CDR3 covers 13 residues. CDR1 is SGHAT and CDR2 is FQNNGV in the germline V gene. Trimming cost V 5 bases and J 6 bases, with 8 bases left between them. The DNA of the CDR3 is TGTGCCAGCAGCCGGAACAGTAATTCACCCCTCCACTTT. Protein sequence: CASSRNSNSPLHF.